One sample yielded the 19 T cell receptor beta chains listed below, sequenced in a study of radiation and T cells in renal cell carcinoma. Time point meaning: blood 2 weeks post-SBRT. Documented treatment: 15 Gy SBRT to primary tumor, nephrectomy 4 weeks later. Repertoires were generated with immunoSEQ multiplex PCR, while TCRdb's copy carries only in-frame clones and drops some. This repertoire shows 150,000 or so clones, approximately 90% found once; its top ten account for approximately 13%. The source material was blood, sampled from a patient whose treatment included radiotherapy and nephrectomy. These receptors originate from a woman aged 45-65 years with renal cell carcinoma.

V and J are TRBV5-1 and TRBJ2-1; D unclear. The ends were cut back, 4 bases at V and 5 bases at J, with 10 bases in the middle. Germline CDR1 and CDR2: SGHRS and YFSETQ. There are 13 residues in the CDR3. The CDR3 DNA sequence: TGCGCCAGCAGCCCCGGTGGGGACAATGAGCAGTTCTTC. It translates to CASSPGGDNEQFF.

This clone was seen a single time. This chain connects TRBV19 to TRBJ1-5, with TRBD1 matching 8 bases. Germline CDR1 and CDR2: LNHDA and SQIVND (reference sequence). The CDR3 runs 14 residues. With 5 bases clipped from V and 6 bases from J, the junction kept 6 bases outside the gene matches. For the CDR3, the DNA is TGTGCCAGTAGTGTGACAGGGGCGGCTCAGCCCCAGCATTTT. It yields the protein CASSVTGAAQPQHF.

V is TRBV10-2 and J is TRBJ1-5; unclear D gene. The CDR3 consists of 17 residues. The germline V and J ends were trimmed by 0 bases and 1 base, with 13 bases remaining between them. Per germline, CDR1 WSHSY and CDR2 SAAADI. CDR3 sequence reads: CASSESWAGRSNQPQHF. The DNA for the CDR3 is TGCGCCAGCAGTGAGTCGTGGGCGGGAAGGAGCAATCAGCCCCAGCATTTT.

CDR3 in amino acids: CASSQGQGVYEQYF. CDR3 in DNA: TGTGCCAGCAGCCAGGGACAGGGCGTCTACGAGCAGTACTTC. The chain couples TRBV9 to TRBJ2-7, with 9 bases aligning to TRBD1. V was clipped by 4 bases and J by 3 bases; unmatched bases: 5. Germline V gives CDR1 SGDLS, CDR2 YYNGEE. There are 14 residues in the CDR3.

The chain uses TRBV10-2 and TRBJ2-7, with TRBD2 matching 9 bases. V was clipped by 0 bases and J by 2 bases; unmatched bases: 5. This CDR3 spans 16 amino acids. Per the germline V gene, CDR1 is WSHSY and CDR2 is SAAADI. The CDR3 reads CASSESMGLATYEQYF. The CDR3 region has the DNA TGCGCCAGCAGTGAGTCGATGGGACTAGCTACCTACGAGCAGTACTTC.

The chain recombines TRBV5-1 with TRBJ2-5; possible D gene TRBD1, 6 bases. The germline V gene encodes CDR1 SGHRS and CDR2 YFSETQ. Trimming took off 4 bases at V and 4 bases at J, with 17 bases between the two ends. The length of the CDR3 is 15 residues. CDR3 residues: CASSPDSPSGETQYF. The CDR3 DNA is TGCGCCAGCAGCCCGGACAGCCCCTCAGGAGAGACCCAGTACTTC.

The chain couples TRBV2 to TRBJ2-5; 10 bases line up with TRBD2. V shed 5 bases, J shed 4 bases, and the junction held 4 bases outside the gene matches. Germline CDR1 reads SNHLY; CDR2 reads FYNNEI. The CDR3 totals 14 residues. CDR3 sequence: CASSTTSGTETQYF. The CDR3, as DNA: TGTGCCAGCAGTACTACTAGCGGGACAGAGACCCAGTACTTC.

The J gene is TRBJ1-3, the V gene TRBV2; tentatively, D is TRBD1 (5 bases). Germline V gene lookup returns CDR1 SNHLY and CDR2 FYNNEI. This CDR3 has 17 residues. Trimming pared 8 bases from V and 5 bases from J, leaving 25 bases between. CDR3 nucleotides: TGTGCCAGCGAAGGACACTCCTCTCCCCTCAGGAGAAACACCATATATTTT. Translation gives CASEGHSSPLRRNTIYF.

Only one count was recorded for this clone. J is TRBJ2-5 and V is TRBV5-3; D perhaps matches TRBD2 (7 bases). TRBV5-3 is an open reading frame whose function is uncertain. The V and J ends lost 4 bases and 2 bases respectively, with 24 bases between them. This CDR3 has 18 amino acids. The CDR3 reads CARSPGGLATPAQETQYF. CDR3 DNA: TGTGCCAGAAGCCCGGGGGGCCTAGCGACACCGGCTCAAGAGACCCAGTACTTC.

V gene TRBV15 combines with J gene TRBJ2-1; TRBD1 matches 7 bases. Germline V lookup: CDR1 LNHNV, CDR2 YYDKDF (reference sequence). CDR3 length equals 16 residues. Trimming removed 1 base from V and 5 bases from J; junction bases left unmatched: 8. CDR3 DNA sequence: TGTGCCACCAGCAGAGGGGGACAGCGGTCCGACAATGAGCAGTTCTTC. This codes for CATSRGGQRSDNEQFF.

The chain is built from TRBV7-9 and TRBJ1-4; 9 nucleotides agree with TRBD1. Looked up from germline, CDR1 is SEHNR and CDR2 is FQNEAQ (reference sequence). Losses at the gene ends were 5 bases for V and 7 bases for J; bases not matched to a gene: 5. This CDR3 is 14 amino acids long. The CDR3 here is CASSGGTGPEKLFF. The DNA of the CDR3 is TGTGCCAGCAGCGGGGGGACAGGGCCTGAAAAACTGTTTTTT.

The chain employs TRBV5-4 and TRBJ2-7; maybe TRBD1 (5 bases). V lost 4 bases and J lost 6, with 17 bases in between. Germline V lookup: CDR1 SGHNT, CDR2 YYREEE (reference sequence). CDR3 length: 14 residues. The CDR3 DNA follows: TGTGCCAGCAGCCGCAGGGAAAGTAGGGGCGAGCAGTACTTC. Its translation is CASSRRESRGEQYF.

The chain uses TRBV18 and TRBJ1-4; 7 bases align to TRBD1. The junction had 7 bases not matched to a gene; V was cut back by 3 bases and J by 6 bases. From germline, CDR1 is KGHSH and CDR2 LQKENI. The CDR3 extends over 15 amino acids. The CDR3 nucleotides read TGTGCCAGCTCACCGACGACAGGGCGAGATGAAAAACTGTTTTTT. Residues: CASSPTTGRDEKLFF.

The chain links TRBV11-2 to TRBJ2-3; no reliable D call. The ends were cut back, 3 bases at V and 1 base at J, with 11 bases in the middle. The CDR3 sequence is 15 residues long. Germline V gene sequence: CDR1 SGHAT, CDR2 FQNNGV. CDR3 coding DNA: TGTGCCAGCAGCTTCGACCGAAGTCGCACAGATACGCAGTATTTT. The encoded protein is CASSFDRSRTDTQYF.

The chain couples TRBV5-1 to TRBJ2-3; 8 nucleotides align to TRBD2. V shed 2 bases, J shed 5 bases, and the junction held 4 bases outside the gene matches. The CDR3 is 14 amino acids. Germline V gene sequence: CDR1 SGHRS, CDR2 YFSETQ. CDR3 coding DNA: TGCGCCAGCAGCTTCGGGGGGGCTGAAGATACGCAGTATTTT. Protein: CASSFGGAEDTQYF.

The chain carries TRBV9 and TRBJ2-2; 9 bases fit TRBD2. This CDR3 has 18 amino acids. Germline V gene data show CDR1 as SGDLS and CDR2 as YYNGEE. The V segment lost 0 bases and the J segment 0 bases; nucleotides outside the gene matches: 6. Here the CDR3 DNA reads TGTGCCAGCAGCGTAGCTAGCGGGGAGACCGCGAACACCGGGGAGCTGTTTTTT. Its translation: CASSVASGETANTGELFF.

The chain couples TRBV7-2 to TRBJ1-1; no definite D call. Trimming pared 5 bases from V and 5 bases from J, leaving 15 bases between. CDR1 SGHTA and CDR2 FQGNSA come from the germline V gene. The CDR3 runs to 14 residues. The CDR3 sequence: CASSPFTSGTEAFF. The CDR3, as DNA: TGTGCCAGCAGCCCCTTCACATCTGGGACTGAAGCTTTCTTT.

The chain joins TRBV7-9 to TRBJ1-2; 7 positions match TRBD1. Trimming cost V 4 bases and J 8 bases; bases outside gene matches: 16. CDR1 is SEHNR and CDR2 is FQNEAQ in the germline V gene (reference sequence). The CDR3 runs to 16 residues. CDR3 protein: CASSSRRGQGEGGYTF. CDR3 nucleotides: TGTGCCAGCAGCTCCCGACGTGGGCAGGGGGAGGGAGGCTACACCTTC.

The chain carries TRBV7-3 and TRBJ1-2; 7 bases map to TRBD1. Looked up from germline, CDR1 is SGHTA and CDR2 is FQGTGA. This CDR3 region has 16 residues. The J segment lost 8 bases and the V segment lost 3 bases, leaving 15 bases of the junction unmatched. The CDR3 DNA reads TGTGCCAGCAGCTTTACAGGGGAGCCGACCTATTCCGGCTACACCTTC. Translating it yields CASSFTGEPTYSGYTF.